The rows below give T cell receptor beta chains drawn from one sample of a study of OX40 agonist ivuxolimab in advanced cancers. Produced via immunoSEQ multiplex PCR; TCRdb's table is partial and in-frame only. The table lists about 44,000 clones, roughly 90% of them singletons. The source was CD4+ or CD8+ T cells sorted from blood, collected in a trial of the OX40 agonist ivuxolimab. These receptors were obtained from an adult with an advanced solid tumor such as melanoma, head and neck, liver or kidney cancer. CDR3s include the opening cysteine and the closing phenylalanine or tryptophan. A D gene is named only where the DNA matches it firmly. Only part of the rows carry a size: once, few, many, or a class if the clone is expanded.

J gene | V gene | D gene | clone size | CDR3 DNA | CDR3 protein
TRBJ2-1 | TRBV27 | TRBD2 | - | TGTGCCAGCTGGGGGGGGAATGAGCAGTTCTTC | CASWGGNEQFF
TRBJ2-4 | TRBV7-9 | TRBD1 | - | TGTGCCAGCAGCCGGACAGGAGCCAAAAACATTCAGTACTTC | CASSRTGAKNIQYF
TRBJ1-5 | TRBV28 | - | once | TGTGCCAGCAGTCTACCGACCTTGGGGGGCAGACAGCCCCAGCATTTT | CASSLPTLGGRQPQHF
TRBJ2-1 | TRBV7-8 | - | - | TGTGCCAGCAGTCGGGACACCGGGGGGAATGAGCAGTTCTTC | CASSRDTGGNEQFF
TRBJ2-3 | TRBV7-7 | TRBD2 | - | TGTGCTAGCAGCCGGGGACTAGCGGGGGGAGATACGCAGTATTTT | CASSRGLAGGDTQYF
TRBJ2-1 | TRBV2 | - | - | TGTGCCAGCATCGGTTTTGAGCAGTTCTTC | CASIGFEQFF
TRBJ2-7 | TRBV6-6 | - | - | TGTGCCAGCGCCCGGGACGGATTATCCTACGAGCAGTACTTC | CASARDGLSYEQYF
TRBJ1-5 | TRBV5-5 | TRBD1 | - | TGTGCCAGCAGCTTGACAGGGGGACTAAATCAGCCCCAGCATTTT | CASSLTGGLNQPQHF
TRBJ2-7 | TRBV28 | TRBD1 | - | TGTGCCAGCAGTCCACCGGGACAGGGTATATACGAGCAGTACTTC | CASSPPGQGIYEQYF
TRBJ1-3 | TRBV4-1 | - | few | TGCGCCAGCAGCCGGACGGGGAAGAATGGAAACACCATATATTTT | CASSRTGKNGNTIYF
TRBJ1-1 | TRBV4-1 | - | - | TGCGCCAGCAGCCAAGATCAGAGCGGGGCTTTCTTT | CASSQDQSGAFF
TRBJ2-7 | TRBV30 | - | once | TGTGCCTGGAAACAGGACTCCTACGAGCAGTACTTC | CAWKQDSYEQYF